Given below is one T cell receptor (beta chain) in context. The data belong to a study of blood T cell repertoires in COVID-19. Turning to the study itself: Acute and convalescent COVID-19 specimens originated in the United States, Italy and Spain.

Germline CDR1 MNHEY, CDR2 SVGAGI. CDR3 size: 13 residues. With 2 bases removed from V and 1 base from J, the gap between germline ends came to 5 bases. Original handling: Estimation of nucleated cell counts was performed using reference gene primer amplification. Sequencing used immunoSEQ multiplex PCR; TCRdb keeps in-frame clones, though not all of them. The DNA was the basis for D and trimming; V, J and clone size are from that table. The sample shows just over 300,000 clones, approximately 86% of them seen only once. The chain has TRBV6-5 and TRBJ1-1; D remains unclear. The sequence was collected from a man in his late teens or twenties with active or convalescent COVID-19. Input material: peripheral blood. CDR3 nucleotides: TGTGCCAGCAGTTACGTCAAGAACACTGAAGCTTTCTTT. It translates to CASSYVKNTEAFF.